A selection of T cell receptor beta chains follows, all from one sample in a study of blood T cell repertoires in COVID-19. Method: immunoSEQ multiplex PCR; TCRdb's copy keeps in-frame clones and lacks some. The sample has around 340,000 clones, around 88% seen once. Sequences were obtained from peripheral blood. The receptors come from a woman aged 60-75 years with COVID-19, enrolled during active disease. Both conserved end residues are part of each CDR3. Each record gives: D gene, clone size, J gene, V gene, CDR3 length, CDR3 DNA, CDR3 protein. D genes are given only for firm matches. Not all rows give a size; the values are once, few, many and, for expanded clones, a class.

>-|-|TRBJ2-7|TRBV7-6|13
TGTGCCAGCAGCTTAGCGAGCTCCTACGAGCAGTACTTC
CASSLASSYEQYF
>-|few|TRBJ2-1|TRBV28|11
TGTGCCAGCAGTTCAACAGGGGAGCAGTTCTTC
CASSSTGEQFF
>TRBD1|few|TRBJ1-1|TRBV6-5|13
TGTGCCAGCAGTTATATACAGGGGGTCGAAGCTTTCTTT
CASSYIQGVEAFF
>TRBD1|-|TRBJ1-2|TRBV12-3/TRBV12-4|13
TGTGCCAGCAGTTTCCAGGGGGCGTTTGGCTACACCTTC
CASSFQGAFGYTF
>TRBD1|-|TRBJ2-7|TRBV5-1|15
TGCGCCAGCAGCTTTTATGGGACAGGGGGCGACGAGCAGTACTTC
CASSFYGTGGDEQYF
>TRBD1|-|TRBJ1-3|TRBV5-3|16
TGTGCCAGAAGTTATGGACAGGGGATCTCTGGAAACACCATATATTTT
CARSYGQGISGNTIYF
>-|-|TRBJ1-1|TRBV7-9|15
TGTGCCAGCAGCTCTCACATTAGGGGGAACACTGAAGCTTTCTTT
CASSSHIRGNTEAFF
>-|-|TRBJ1-1|TRBV10-3|15
TGTGCCATCAGCTCCGTCGGCAGGGATGGCACTGAAGCTTTCTTT
CAISSVGRDGTEAFF
>TRBD1|-|TRBJ2-5|TRBV4-2|15
TGTGCCAGCAGCCCCGGGACAGGGGAGCCGGAGACCCAGTACTTC
CASSPGTGEPETQYF
>-|few|TRBJ1-2|TRBV7-9|15
TGTGCCAGCAGCTTAGTTTCTTACAGAGACTATGGCTACACCTTC
CASSLVSYRDYGYTF
>-|many|TRBJ1-4|TRBV4-3|15
TGCGCCAGCAGCCAAGTAGGAGGGCTTAATGAAAAACTGTTTTTT
CASSQVGGLNEKLFF
>-|-|TRBJ1-3|TRBV5-4|12
TGTGCCAGCAGCTTCGAAGGGGTAGCCATATATTTT
CASSFEGVAIYF
>TRBD1|-|TRBJ2-1|TRBV29-1|14
TGCAGCGTTGAGGGACAGGGGGCCGCGAATGAGCAGTTCTTC
CSVEGQGAANEQFF
>-|-|TRBJ1-1|TRBV3-1/TRBV3-2|12
TGTGCCAGCAGCCATACTCAGGGTGAAGCTTTCTTT
CASSHTQGEAFF
>-|-|TRBJ1-1|TRBV5-1|14
TGCGCCAGCAGCTTGAGGGGCGGGGACACTGAAGCTTTCTTT
CASSLRGGDTEAFF
>-|-|TRBJ2-7|TRBV5-6|13
TGTGCCAGCAGCTCAGGGTCCCCTAGGGAGCAGTACTTC
CASSSGSPREQYF
>TRBD1|-|TRBJ2-2|TRBV7-9|17
TGTGCCAGCAGCCACCCCCGGGACAGGGGGAACACCGGGGAGCTGTTTTTT
CASSHPRDRGNTGELFF
>-|-|TRBJ1-2|TRBV4-1|13
TGCGCCAGCAGCCAAGGACGAGGCTATGGCTACACCTTC
CASSQGRGYGYTF
>-|-|TRBJ1-2|TRBV5-1|13
TGCGCCAGCAGCTTAAGGGGGGGCGATGGCTACACCTTC
CASSLRGGDGYTF
>TRBD1|-|TRBJ1-4|TRBV7-9|16
TGTGCCAGCACCTACTACTTGGGACAGGGTAATGAAAAACTGTTTTTT
CASTYYLGQGNEKLFF
>-|-|TRBJ1-2|TRBV15|15
TGTGCCACCAGCAGAGATAGAAACCCCGGCTATGGCTACACCTTC
CATSRDRNPGYGYTF
>-|-|TRBJ1-4|TRBV27|12
TGTGCCAGCAGTTTAGGCGGTGAAAAACTGTTTTTT
CASSLGGEKLFF
>-|-|TRBJ1-6|TRBV18|16
TGTGCCAGCTCACCCGCAGCCCAGGGTAATAATTCACCCCTCCACTTT
CASSPAAQGNNSPLHF
>-|-|TRBJ2-3|TRBV3-1/TRBV3-2|14
TGTGCCAGCAGCCGATCAAGCGTGGCCGATACGCAGTATTTT
CASSRSSVADTQYF
>-|-|TRBJ1-1|TRBV6-5|15
TGTGCCAGCAGTCGACGACAGACCAAGAACACTGAAGCTTTCTTT
CASSRRQTKNTEAFF
>TRBD1|-|TRBJ2-3|TRBV6-5|16
TGTGCCAGCAGTTACTCCGGGACAGGGTGGTCAGATACGCAGTATTTT
CASSYSGTGWSDTQYF
>TRBD1|-|TRBJ2-7|TRBV5-6|14
TGTGCCAGCAGGACGACAGGGAACTCCTACGAGCAGTACTTC
CASRTTGNSYEQYF
>-|-|TRBJ1-1|TRBV5-6|15
TGTGCCAGCAGCTTCGCCGGACAGTTTTACACTGAAGCTTTCTTT
CASSFAGQFYTEAFF
>TRBD2|-|TRBJ2-1|TRBV11-3|15
TGTGCCAGCAGCCGTACTAGCGACTCCTACAATGAGCAGTTCTTC
CASSRTSDSYNEQFF
>TRBD1|few|TRBJ1-3|TRBV5-1|16
TGCGCCAGCAGCCCCCAGGGGGCTATCTCTGGAAACACCATATATTTT
CASSPQGAISGNTIYF
>-|-|TRBJ2-7|TRBV4-2|14
TGTGCCAGCAGCCAAGAGCAGGGTAGAGACGAGCAGTACTTC
CASSQEQGRDEQYF
>-|-|TRBJ1-1|TRBV30|11
TGTGCCTGTACCAGGTTCGTTGAAGCTTTCTTT
CACTRFVEAFF
>-|once|TRBJ1-2|TRBV27|15
TGTGCCAGCCGGAGGGCACAAGAGTTTAACTATGGCTACACCTTC
CASRRAQEFNYGYTF
>-|-|TRBJ1-6|TRBV5-6|15
TGTGCCAGCAGCTTGCCGCCCGGGGGAAATTCACCCCTCCACTTT
CASSLPPGGNSPLHF
>TRBD2|-|TRBJ2-3|TRBV11-3|15
TGTGCCAGCAGCTCGGGACTAGTAGGATCAGATACGCAGTATTTT
CASSSGLVGSDTQYF
>-|-|TRBJ1-1|TRBV4-3|14
TGCGCCAGCAGCCAAGAGACAGGAAGAACTGAAGCTTTCTTT
CASSQETGRTEAFF
>-|-|TRBJ1-2|TRBV10-3|12
TGTGCCATCAGTGATCCGGGTAATGGCTACACCTTC
CAISDPGNGYTF
>-|-|TRBJ2-3|TRBV6-4|15
TGTGCCAGCAGTGACCAAGGGGTAAGCACAGATACGCAGTATTTT
CASSDQGVSTDTQYF
>-|-|TRBJ1-2|TRBV5-1|14
TGCGCCAGCAGCTTGAAAGCGATTGTGGATGGCTACACCTTC
CASSLKAIVDGYTF
>-|-|TRBJ1-2|TRBV27|15
TGTGCCAGCAGTTTAACGGGAACCTTAAATAGGGGCTACACCTTC
CASSLTGTLNRGYTF
>-|-|TRBJ2-7|TRBV11-2|13
TGTGCCAGCAGCTCCTCCAACAACAACGAGCAGTACTTC
CASSSSNNNEQYF
>-|-|TRBJ1-1|TRBV5-6|13
TGTGCCAGCAGCCCCGGTTGGGCCACTGAAGCTTTCTTT
CASSPGWATEAFF
>TRBD1|-|TRBJ2-1|TRBV4-1|14
TGCGCCAGCAGCCAAGCTGACAGGGGCAATGAGCAGTTCTTC
CASSQADRGNEQFF
>-|-|TRBJ1-1|TRBV4-1|14
TGCGCCAGCAGCCAACCCAGGAACTACACTGAAGCTTTCTTT
CASSQPRNYTEAFF
>TRBD1|once|TRBJ2-1|TRBV11-3|15
TGTGCCAGCCGTCAGCCGGGACAGGGTTACAATGAGCAGTTCTTC
CASRQPGQGYNEQFF
>TRBD2|-|TRBJ2-7|TRBV25-1|15
TGTGCCAGCAGTCCGACGGGGGGGTGGACCTACGAGCAGTACTTC
CASSPTGGWTYEQYF
>-|-|TRBJ2-7|TRBV7-5|13
TGTGTCAGAAGATTTAACGGCTCCTACGAGCAGTACTTC
CVRRFNGSYEQYF
>-|-|TRBJ2-7|TRBV5-4|13
TGTGCCAGCCGTGACAGTAGATCCTACGAGCAGTACTTC
CASRDSRSYEQYF
>-|-|TRBJ1-1|TRBV7-9|11
TGTGCCAGCAGCCTCAACGGGGAAGCTTTCTTT
CASSLNGEAFF
>TRBD1|-|TRBJ2-7|TRBV29-1|15
TGCAGCGTAACGGGAGTCGGGACAGGGAGTGGCGAGCAGTACTTC
CSVTGVGTGSGEQYF
>-|-|TRBJ1-1|TRBV11-3|15
TGTGCCAGCAGCCGCGGAGGGACGGGGAACACTGAAGCTTTCTTT
CASSRGGTGNTEAFF
>TRBD2|-|TRBJ2-7|TRBV10-3|15
TGTGCCATCAGTGAGGGGACTAGCGGGGGATACGAGCAGTACTTC
CAISEGTSGGYEQYF
>-|once|TRBJ2-7|TRBV18|15
TGTGCCAGCTCTCAAAACTCGGGGGTTGGCGGCGAGCAGTACTTC
CASSQNSGVGGEQYF
>TRBD2|-|TRBJ2-1|TRBV11-3|17
TGTGCCAGCAGCTTACGACTAGCGGGGGGGCACGTCAATGAGCAGTTCTTC
CASSLRLAGGHVNEQFF